This record covers a single TCR beta chain. The data were taken from a study of blood T cell repertoires in COVID-19. This table comes from immunoSEQ multiplex PCR, and its TCRdb copy is limited to in-frame clones, with some not included. The sample includes 150,000 to 200,000 clones, over 85% of them seen just once. Trimming removed 0 bases from V and 3 bases from J; junction bases left unmatched: 10. This CDR3 has 17 residues. Germline-derived CDR1 and CDR2 are SGHRS and YFSETQ. Sequenced: peripheral blood. The V and J genes are TRBV5-1 and TRBJ1-2, with TRBD1 matching over 8 bases. The source is a man in his fifties or sixties with active or convalescent COVID-19. The CDR3 nucleotides are TGCGCCAGCAGCTTGGCCGTGGGGACAGGTCGGGACTATGGCTACACCTTC. Its protein product is CASSLAVGTGRDYGYTF.